The 17 T cell receptor beta chains below were found in one sample sequenced in a study of cytomegalovirus exposure and HLA in healthy donors. It was with 60 Vbeta and 13 Jbeta primers that the PCR ran. Method: immunoSEQ multiplex PCR; TCRdb's copy keeps in-frame clones and lacks some. Its clone listing holds about 200,000 clones. The sequencing input was PBMCs. These receptors originate from a woman in her 30s in good health and CMV-seropositive.

J is TRBJ2-5 and V is TRBV27; tentative D call: TRBD1 (6 bases). The germline gives CDR1 MNHEY, CDR2 SMNVEV (reference sequence). Between the trimmed V and J ends, which lost 6 bases and 7 bases, there was a span of 9 bases. The CDR3 sequence is 11 residues long. The CDR3, as DNA: TGTGCCAGCAGCCGAGGGGGGACCCAGTACTTC. Residues: CASSRGGTQYF.

In the case of this clone: Other DNA sequences in this specimen translate into the identical CDR3. V is TRBV6-5 and J is TRBJ2-3; possibly TRBD1 for D (5 bases). The CDR3 length is 14 residues. CDR1 and CDR2 from the germline V gene are MNHEY and SVGAGI. Trimming removed 2 bases at V and 2 bases at J, with 8 bases between. DNA of the CDR3: TGTGCCAGCAGTTACGGGGCCCACACAGATACGCAGTATTTT. It specifies CASSYGAHTDTQYF.

The CDR3, as DNA: TGTGCCAGCAGTTTATCAGGACAGGGGGCGGAGAGCTATGGCTACACCTTC. Amino acid sequence: CASSLSGQGAESYGYTF. V usage is TRBV27 and J usage is TRBJ1-2; the match to TRBD1 covers 11 bases. V gave up 0 bases and J gave up 4 bases; unmatched junction bases: 7. This CDR3 region has 17 residues. The V gene's germline CDR1 is MNHEY and CDR2 SMNVEV (reference sequence).

The CDR3 spells CASSYRRPGQTNTGELFF. The DNA of the CDR3 is TGTGCCAGCAGCTACCGACGACCGGGACAGACGAACACCGGGGAGCTGTTTTTT. This chain connects TRBV7-9 to TRBJ2-2; TRBD1 matches at 7 bases. V shed 4 bases, J shed 0 bases, and the junction held 11 bases outside the gene matches. CDR1 and CDR2 (germline): SEHNR, FQNEAQ (reference sequence). The CDR3 spans 18 residues. Full variable domain (missing parts from reference TRBV7-9 and TRBJ2-2): DTGVSQNPRHKITKRGQNVTFRCDPISEHNRLYWYRQTLGQGPEFLTYFQNEAQLEKSRLLSDRFSAERPKGSFSTLEIQRTEQGDSAMYLCASSYRRPGQTNTGELFFGEGSRLTVL.

The chain employs TRBV19 and TRBJ1-5, with a possible D match to TRBD1 (6 bases). Trimming stripped 2 bases from V and 2 bases from J, with 16 bases between. Germline V lookup: CDR1 LNHDA, CDR2 SQIVND (reference sequence). This CDR3 spans 17 amino acids. CDR3 in amino acids: CASSIQGRGVGNQPQHF. CDR3 DNA: TGTGCCAGTAGTATACAGGGGAGAGGGGTAGGCAATCAGCCCCAGCATTTT. Full variable domain (remainder filled in from reference TRBV19 and TRBJ1-5): DGGITQSPKYLFRKEGQNVTLSCEQNLNHDAMYWYRQDPGQGLRLIYYSQIVNDFQKGDIAEGYSVSREKKESFPLTVTSAQKNPTAFYLCASSIQGRGVGNQPQHFGDGTRLSIL.

The rearrangement joins TRBV2 to TRBJ2-5; TRBD1 matches at 12 bases. The CDR3 length is 14 residues. Germline CDR1 is SNHLY and CDR2 is FYNNEI. Trimming cost V 8 bases and J 8 bases; bases outside gene matches: 9. CDR3 nucleotide sequence: TGTGCCAGCTCTCCCTCCGGGACAGGGGGCACCCAGTACTTC. This codes for CASSPSGTGGTQYF.

V and J are TRBV29-1 and TRBJ2-1; 16 nucleotides line up with TRBD2. CDR1 is SQVTM, CDR2 ANQGSEA, per germline. The CDR3 consists of 18 residues. V lost 1 base, J lost 8 bases, and 11 bases stayed unmatched. CDR3 sequence reads: CSVEAPGTSGRVFDEQFF. CDR3 sequence (DNA): TGCAGCGTTGAAGCCCCTGGGACTAGCGGGAGGGTCTTCGATGAGCAGTTCTTC.

The genes are TRBV2 and TRBJ2-1; the D is unclear. Per the germline V gene, CDR1 is SNHLY and CDR2 is FYNNEI. The CDR3 is 15 amino acids. V dropped 5 bases and J dropped 0 bases, with 11 bases sitting between them. CDR3 in DNA: TGTGCCAGCAGTCTTGGCCCCAGCTCCTACAATGAGCAGTTCTTC. Protein sequence: CASSLGPSSYNEQFF.

V is TRBV2 and J is TRBJ2-5; 7 bases agree with TRBD1. Germline lookup yields CDR1 SNHLY and CDR2 FYNNEI. Trimming cost V 11 bases and J 0 bases; bases outside gene matches: 12. The CDR3 extends over 15 amino acids. In nucleotides, the CDR3 is TGTGCCGGCCGAGACGGACAGGCCTACCAAGAGACCCAGTACTTC. Encoded protein: CAGRDGQAYQETQYF.

The V and J genes are TRBV6-6 and TRBJ1-2; 10 bases are a match to TRBD1. V gave up 8 bases and J gave up 6 bases; unmatched junction bases: 9. CDR1 is MNHNY, CDR2 SVGAGI, per germline (reference sequence). The CDR3 runs 14 residues. The CDR3 DNA reads TGTGCCAGCTCCACAGGACAGGGGGGGAATGGCTACACCTTC. Protein sequence: CASSTGQGGNGYTF.

The rearrangement joins TRBV5-1 to TRBJ1-6; D remains ambiguous. The germline CDR1 and CDR2 sequences are SGHRS and YFSETQ. V lost 0 bases, J lost 5 bases, and 9 bases lay in between. The CDR3 covers 15 residues. CDR3 in amino acids: CASSLGGINNSPLHF. The CDR3 DNA reads TGCGCCAGCAGCTTGGGAGGGATCAATAATTCACCCCTCCACTTT.

V and J are TRBV5-1 and TRBJ2-5, with D possibly TRBD2 on 6 matching bases. The CDR3 covers 15 residues. V was trimmed by 4 bases and J by 1 base, leaving 14 bases between them. Germline CDR1 SGHRS, CDR2 YFSETQ. The CDR3 here is CASSAGGGSQETQYF. The CDR3, as DNA: TGCGCCAGCAGCGCTGGTGGGGGGTCCCAAGAGACCCAGTACTTC.

The chain combines TRBV4-1 with TRBJ2-7; TRBD2 matches 12 bases. The germline V gene has CDR1 MGHRA and CDR2 YSYEKL. Trimming removed 8 bases from V and 3 bases from J; junction bases left unmatched: 2. The length of the CDR3 is 13 residues. The CDR3 DNA reads TGCGCCAGCTCGACTAGCGGGGGCTACGAGCAGTACTTC. This gives the protein CASSTSGGYEQYF.

V gene TRBV7-8 combines with J gene TRBJ2-7; 8 bases are shared with TRBD1. Per germline, CDR1 SGHVS and CDR2 FQNEAQ. The CDR3 length is 13 residues. With 6 bases clipped from V and 3 bases from J, the junction kept 4 bases outside the gene matches. DNA of the CDR3: TGTGCCAGCAGAATCGGACAGGGCTACGAGCAGTACTTC. Translated: CASRIGQGYEQYF.

CDR3 sequence reads: CSVIGGGSREKLFF. DNA of the CDR3: TGCAGCGTCATTGGGGGGGGCTCCAGGGAAAAACTGTTTTTT. J is TRBJ1-4 and V is TRBV29-1; D may be TRBD1 (6 bases). This CDR3 contains 14 residues. The germline V gene encodes CDR1 SQVTM and CDR2 ANQGSEA. V lost 6 bases and J lost 8, with 19 bases in between.

The rearrangement uses TRBV19 and TRBJ1-4; D might be TRBD1 (6 bases). Between the trimmed V and J ends, which lost 5 bases and 8 bases, there was a span of 12 bases. The CDR3 has 13 residues. Germline V gene sequence: CDR1 LNHDA, CDR2 SQIVND (reference sequence). This CDR3 is CASSEGQREKLFF. The CDR3 bases are TGTGCCAGTAGTGAAGGACAGAGGGAAAAACTGTTTTTT.

The CDR3 coding sequence is TGTGCCAGCAGCGTAGCTTCTAGTGTCGATGAGCAGTTCTTC. This codes for CASSVASSVDEQFF. The chain has TRBV9 and TRBJ2-1; D not resolved. V was pared by 0 bases and J by 8 bases, with 12 bases between. CDR3 length: 14 amino acids. Per germline, CDR1 SGDLS and CDR2 YYNGEE.